The 13 T cell receptor beta chains given below trace back to one sample, sequenced in a study of T cell responses to AZD1222 COVID-19 vaccine. The assay was immunoSEQ multiplex PCR, and TCRdb's table has in-frame clones only and misses some. The top ten clones hold 1.7% of a sample with some 190,000 clones, around 94% of them seen once. The material sequenced was peripheral blood, taken 28 days after the second dose of the MenACWY control vaccine. The origin of the receptors is an adult who received the MenACWY meningococcal vaccine as a control.

The rearrangement joins TRBV12-3 or TRBV12-4 to TRBJ1-5; D unclear. V lost 4 bases, J lost 4 bases, and 8 bases lay in between. CDR3 length: 13 amino acids. The CDR3 DNA follows: TGTGCCAGCAGTTCCGGACTGAATCAGCCCCAGCATTTT. This translates into CASSSGLNQPQHF.

This chain connects TRBV19 to TRBJ2-1, with 7 nucleotides matching TRBD1. CDR3 length equals 14 residues. The germline CDR1 and CDR2 sequences are LNHDA and SQIVND (reference sequence). The V and J ends lost 7 bases and 3 bases, in that order; junction bases with no gene match: 6. The CDR3 spells CASTRDSFYNEQFF. Written as DNA, the CDR3 is TGTGCCAGTACCAGGGACAGTTTCTACAATGAGCAGTTCTTC.

The rearrangement uses TRBV28 and TRBJ1-5; 8 bases line up with TRBD1. V shed 7 bases and J 3 bases; nucleotides not matched to a gene: 5. CDR1 is MDHEN, CDR2 SYDVKM, per germline. The CDR3 contains 14 residues. The CDR3 sequence: CASIHRGSNQPQHF. The CDR3 nucleotides are TGTGCCAGCATCCACAGGGGGTCCAATCAGCCCCAGCATTTT.

This clone was observed a single time. One junction end does not reproduce the germline sequence, and a read error may be involved. The chain uses TRBV12-3 or TRBV12-4 and TRBJ2-1, with 10 bases fitting TRBD2. The CDR3 runs 12 residues. CDR3 in amino acids: CAGRTSGNEQFF. CDR3 sequence (DNA): TGTGCCGGCAGGACTAGCGGCAATGAGCAGTTCTTC.

The chain is built from TRBV4-1 and TRBJ2-3, with D possibly matching TRBD1 (6 bases). The CDR3 runs 16 residues. V gave up 2 bases and J gave up 2 bases, with 14 bases separating them. Per germline, CDR1 MGHRA and CDR2 YSYEKL. CDR3 DNA sequence: TGCGCCAGCAGCCAATCGGACGGGACACTCACAGATACGCAGTATTTT. This encodes CASSQSDGTLTDTQYF.

The V gene is TRBV7-2, the J gene TRBJ2-1; D is uncertain. Deletions cut 5 bases from V and 0 bases from J, with 17 bases between. In germline, CDR1 is SGHTA, CDR2 FQGNSA. The CDR3 contains 17 residues. This chain's CDR3 is CASSLSPFGYSYNEQFF. The CDR3 region has the DNA TGTGCCAGCAGCCTGAGCCCTTTCGGCTACTCCTACAATGAGCAGTTCTTC.

The CDR3 bases are TGTGCCAGCAGGACCAGTGGGGCCATCGATTCACCCCTCCACTTT. Translating gives CASRTSGAIDSPLHF. The chain couples TRBV2 to TRBJ1-6; possibly TRBD1 for D (5 bases). With 6 bases removed from V and 8 bases from J, the gap between germline ends came to 17 bases. CDR3 size: 15 residues. The germline CDR1 and CDR2 sequences are SNHLY and FYNNEI.

The V gene is TRBV6-5, the J gene TRBJ1-6, with D unclear. Deletions cut 6 bases from V and 0 bases from J, with 6 bases between. The V gene's germline CDR1 is MNHEY and CDR2 SVGAGI. The CDR3 is 14 residues long. The CDR3 nucleotides are TGTGCCAGCAGGTTGAGCTCCTATAATTCACCCCTCCACTTT. Translating it yields CASRLSSYNSPLHF.

The chain combines TRBV19 with TRBJ1-3; D remains unclear. Germline V gene sequence: CDR1 LNHDA, CDR2 SQIVND (reference sequence). The CDR3 totals 17 residues. Trimming took 9 bases from V and 0 from J, leaving 21 bases between them. The CDR3 DNA reads TGTGCCAGCCCTCCCGCGGAGCAGGCAAGCTCTGGAAACACCATATATTTT. This codes for CASPPAEQASSGNTIYF.

The chain combines TRBV2 with TRBJ2-1; 10 bases fit TRBD2. This CDR3 region has 17 residues. J gave up 1 base and V 8 bases, and 11 bases lay outside the gene matches. CDR1 is SNHLY and CDR2 is FYNNEI in the germline V gene. The chain's CDR3 is CASPQTQAGGSYNEQFF. The CDR3 DNA reads TGTGCCAGCCCTCAAACTCAAGCGGGAGGGTCCTACAATGAGCAGTTCTTC.

In this sample, this clone turned up once. This rearrangement joins TRBV19 to TRBJ2-7; 8 bases align to TRBD2. The germline gives CDR1 LNHDA, CDR2 SQIVND (reference sequence). CDR3 length equals 15 residues. The trim removed 5 bases at V and 3 bases at J, leaving 9 bases unmatched. The DNA for the CDR3 is TGTGCCAGTAGTGACGGGACTAGGGGATACTACGAGCAGTACTTC. Translated: CASSDGTRGYYEQYF.

The chain is built from TRBV28 and TRBJ1-1; unclear D gene. The CDR3 loop spans 14 amino acids. The germline gives CDR1 MDHEN, CDR2 SYDVKM. Trimming cost V 7 bases and J 6 bases, with 18 bases left between them. CDR3 sequence: CASKTMGPPPEAFF. The CDR3 nucleotides read TGTGCCAGCAAAACGATGGGCCCCCCGCCTGAAGCTTTCTTT.

The gene calls are TRBV10-3 and TRBJ1-1; D gene unclear. The CDR3 length is 15 residues. Germline CDR1 ENHRY, CDR2 SYGVKD. Trimming shortened V by 7 bases and J by 4 bases, and 19 bases separated the two germline ends. DNA for the CDR3: TGTGCCATCACCTCAAAGATGGGGTCTGCCACTGAAGCTTTCTTT. Its translation: CAITSKMGSATEAFF.